The 10 T cell receptor beta chains in this list originate from one sample, sequenced in a study of technical replicates of blood from a handful of donors. The method was immunoSEQ multiplex PCR; TCRdb's version includes in-frame clones alone and lacks a portion of them. This sample has some 77,000 clones, with around 90% found just once. The sample taken for sequencing was T cells isolated from PBMCs. The receptors originated from a human donor in good health.

This clone was seen a handful of times. The chain links TRBV6-5 to TRBJ1-5; D is possibly TRBD1 (5 bases). Germline values: CDR1 MNHEY, CDR2 SVGAGI. Trimming took off 4 bases at V and 4 bases at J, with 11 bases between the two ends. The CDR3 runs 14 residues. CDR3 region: CASSSGWVNQPQHF. CDR3 nucleotides: TGTGCCAGCAGTTCAGGGTGGGTAAATCAGCCCCAGCATTTT.

The J gene is TRBJ2-7, the V gene TRBV5-1, with 7 nucleotides matching TRBD2. Germline trimming cut 1 base from V and 4 bases from J; bases unmatched to any gene: 2. Germline loops: CDR1 SGHRS, CDR2 YFSETQ. This CDR3 contains 13 residues. The CDR3 loop is CASSLRAGYEQYF. The CDR3 bases are TGCGCCAGCAGCTTGCGAGCGGGATACGAGCAGTACTTC.

The rearrangement links TRBV2 to TRBJ2-1; 11 nucleotides agree with TRBD1. The V and J ends lost 8 bases and 5 bases, in that order; junction bases with no gene match: 8. This CDR3 region has 15 residues. The germline gives CDR1 SNHLY, CDR2 FYNNEI. The CDR3 loop reads CASHILGQGDNEQFF. CDR3 nucleotides: TGTGCCAGCCACATTCTGGGACAGGGGGACAATGAGCAGTTCTTC.

The chain joins TRBV29-1 to TRBJ1-1, with 7 bases matching TRBD1. The CDR3 totals 12 residues. J lost 1 base, V lost 6 bases, and 2 bases had no gene match. Germline loops: CDR1 SQVTM, CDR2 ANQGSEA. In DNA, the CDR3 is TGCAGCGTCGGGGACAGGAACACTGAAGCTTTCTTT. Translation gives CSVGDRNTEAFF.

The chain links TRBV29-1 to TRBJ1-1; weak D call: TRBD1 (5 bases). There are 13 residues in the CDR3. Germline V gene lookup returns CDR1 SQVTM and CDR2 ANQGSEA. Trimming took 2 bases from V and 1 from J, leaving 8 bases between them. CDR3 in amino acids: CSVERQTNTEAFF. The CDR3, as DNA: TGCAGCGTTGAAAGACAGACGAACACTGAAGCTTTCTTT. The full variable domain, with the rest looked up from reference TRBV29-1 and TRBJ1-1, is SAVISQKPSRDICQRGTSLTIQCQVDSQVTMMFWYRQQPGQSLTLIATANQGSEATYESGFVIDKFPISRPNLTFSTLTVSNMSPEDSSIYLCSVERQTNTEAFFGQGTRLTVV.

This chain joins TRBV11-1 and TRBJ2-3; 8 bases are shared with TRBD1. V shed 1 base, J shed 6 bases, and the junction held 6 bases outside the gene matches. Germline lookup yields CDR1 SGHAT and CDR2 FQDESV (reference sequence). The CDR3 contains 15 residues. CDR3 region: CASSLVRTGLDTQYF. CDR3 bases: TGTGCCAGCAGCTTAGTACGGACAGGGCTGGATACGCAGTATTTT. The whole variable domain, filled in from reference TRBV11-1 and TRBJ2-3, reads EAEVAQSPRYKITEKSQAVAFWCDPISGHATLYWYRQILGQGPELLVQFQDESVVDDSQLPKDRFSAERLKGVDSTLKIQPAELGDSAMYLCASSLVRTGLDTQYFGPGTRLTVL.

The J gene is TRBJ1-1, the V gene TRBV10-2; D is uncertain. Germline V lookup: CDR1 WSHSY, CDR2 SAAADI. V dropped 5 bases and J dropped 0 bases, with 7 bases sitting between them. The CDR3 spans 13 residues. CDR3 in amino acids: CASSPGMNTEAFF. The CDR3 DNA reads as TGCGCCAGCAGTCCGGGGATGAACACTGAAGCTTTCTTT.

The genes are TRBV28 and TRBJ2-2; D is possibly TRBD2 (5 bases). The V and J ends lost 8 bases and 0 bases respectively, with 16 bases between them. CDR3 length: 16 amino acids. CDR1 MDHEN and CDR2 SYDVKM come from the germline V gene. CDR3 bases: TGTGCCAGCCTAAGAGGAGAGCGGTCGAACACCGGGGAGCTGTTTTTT. Its translation is CASLRGERSNTGELFF.

A few counts support this clone. The genes are TRBV23-1 and TRBJ2-7; unclear D gene. TRBV23-1 is reported as an ORF; its role is uncertain. V dropped 4 bases and J dropped 2 bases, with 6 bases sitting between them. This CDR3 spans 12 amino acids. CDR3: CASSRRAYEQYF. Written as DNA, the CDR3 is TGCGCCAGCAGTCGTCGGGCCTACGAGCAGTACTTC.

This chain joins TRBV28 and TRBJ1-5, with D perhaps matching TRBD1 (5 bases). The CDR3 is made up of 17 amino acids. The V and J ends lost 10 bases and 3 bases respectively, with 25 bases between them. Looked up from germline, CDR1 is MDHEN and CDR2 is SYDVKM. The CDR3 spells CATLVDRGRRVNQPQHF. The CDR3 DNA reads TGTGCCACCTTGGTCGACCGGGGGAGGAGGGTCAATCAGCCCCAGCATTTT.